This TCR beta chain was sequenced during a study of radiotherapy plus CTLA-4 blockade in lung cancer. Overall study results and limits: After treatment with radiotherapy plus ipilimumab, TCR clones that came from the tumor expanded in blood.

The CDR3 runs to 14 residues. Trimming took off 1 base at V and 5 bases at J, with 11 bases between the two ends. Germline assignment: CDR1 SGHTA and CDR2 FQGNSA. TCRdb keeps only in-frame clones here, not all; method: immunoSEQ multiplex PCR. Found here are approximately 82,000 clones, approximately 83% of them singletons; the top ten hold about 15%. For this clone: Antigen unknown.

The material sequenced was peripheral blood, taken from a patient treated with radiotherapy plus ipilimumab. This chain joins TRBV7-2 and TRBJ1-1; D remains unclear. This receptor was identified in a human donor with non-small cell lung cancer that progressed on radiotherapy plus ipilimumab. This CDR3 reads CASSLVRGQTEAFF. DNA for the CDR3: TGTGCCAGCAGCTTAGTTAGAGGGCAAACTGAAGCTTTCTTT. The whole variable domain, filled in from reference TRBV7-2 and TRBJ1-1, reads GAGVSQSPSNKVTEKGKDVELRCDPISGHTALYWYRQSLGQGLEFLIYFQGNSAPDKSGLPSDRFSAERTGGSVSTLTIQRTQQEDSAVYLCASSLVRGQTEAFFGQGTRLTVV.